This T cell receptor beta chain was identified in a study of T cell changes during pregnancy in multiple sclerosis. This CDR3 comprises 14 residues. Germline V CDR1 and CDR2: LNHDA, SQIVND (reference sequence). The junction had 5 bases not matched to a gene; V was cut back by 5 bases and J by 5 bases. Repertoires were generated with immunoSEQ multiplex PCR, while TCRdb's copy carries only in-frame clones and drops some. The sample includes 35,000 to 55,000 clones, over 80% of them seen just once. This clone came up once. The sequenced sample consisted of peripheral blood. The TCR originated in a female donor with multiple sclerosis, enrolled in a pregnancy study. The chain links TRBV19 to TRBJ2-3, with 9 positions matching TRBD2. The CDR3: CASSLASGEDTQYF. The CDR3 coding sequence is TGTGCCAGTAGTCTGGCTAGCGGGGAAGATACGCAGTATTTT.